What follows describes a single TCR beta chain. The entry originates in a study of Ad26.COV2.S vaccination and SARS-CoV-2 variants. With 4 bases removed from V and 10 bases from J, the gap between germline ends came to 14 bases. Looked up from germline, CDR1 is SGHTA and CDR2 is FQGNSA. This CDR3 has 14 amino acids. The assay was immunoSEQ multiplex PCR, and TCRdb's table has in-frame clones only and misses some. The sample lists 200,000 to 300,000 clones; 88% were seen once. Described treatment: around 19 received Ad26.COV2.S at low or high dose, single or two shots; 5 received placebo; per-sample allocation not given. Sampling was performed 63 days after the first vaccine or placebo injection. This person who donated was an adult of 18-55 years in Boston.

The clonotype was recovered from a person between 18 and 60 years old who received the Ad26.COV2.S COVID-19 vaccine or a placebo. V gene TRBV7-2 combines with J gene TRBJ1-6; no firm D call. Source: peripheral blood, taken in a trial of Ad26.COV2.S vaccine versus placebo. This CDR3 is CASSSGRRESPLHF. Here the CDR3 DNA reads TGTGCCAGCAGCTCCGGGCGGAGGGAGTCACCCCTCCACTTT.